Below, 16 T cell receptor beta chains from the same sample are listed, as sequenced in a study of blood T cell repertoires in COVID-19. Some clones are missing from TCRdb's copy, which holds only in-frame ones; the method was immunoSEQ multiplex PCR. The table has more than 300,000 clones, about 83% seen once. Sequencing was done on a sample of peripheral blood. The receptors derive from a woman aged 45-60 years with acute or convalescent COVID-19.

This chain joins TRBV11-1 and TRBJ2-7; D unresolved. The CDR3 runs 14 residues. CDR1 is SGHAT and CDR2 is FQDESV in the germline V gene (reference sequence). Trimming took 4 bases from V and 4 from J, leaving 14 bases between them. The CDR3 protein is CASSSNRYQYEQYF. Here the CDR3 DNA reads TGTGCCAGCAGCTCAAACCGTTACCAGTACGAGCAGTACTTC.

The chain carries TRBV27 and TRBJ2-1, with 8 positions matching TRBD2. Germline V gene lookup returns CDR1 MNHEY and CDR2 SMNVEV (reference sequence). Trimming at V came to 3 bases and at J to 13 bases, leaving 17 bases not matched to a gene. The CDR3 loop spans 16 amino acids. For the CDR3, the DNA is TGTGCCAGCAGTTTTCGAGGGACTAGTGATTTTTCCGACCAGTTCTTC. Its protein product is CASSFRGTSDFSDQFF.

In this sample, this clone turned up a few times. V usage is TRBV6-5 and J usage is TRBJ1-6; possibly TRBD1 for D (5 bases). Per germline, CDR1 MNHEY and CDR2 SVGAGI. The ends were cut back, 6 bases at V and 8 bases at J, with 8 bases in the middle. This CDR3 has 12 amino acids. The CDR3, as DNA: TGTGCCAGCAGACAGGTGGATTCACCCCTCCACTTT. Protein product: CASRQVDSPLHF.

The chain recombines TRBV2 with TRBJ1-1; perhaps TRBD1 as D (5 bases). The CDR3 has 14 residues. V was pared by 7 bases and J by 3 bases, with 15 bases between. Germline V lookup: CDR1 SNHLY, CDR2 FYNNEI. CDR3 sequence reads: CASIFAQGDTEAFF. DNA for the CDR3: TGTGCCAGCATCTTCGCGCAGGGCGACACTGAAGCTTTCTTT.

The rearrangement links TRBV7-3 to TRBJ2-2, with D tentatively TRBD1 (5 bases). CDR3 length equals 14 residues. Trimming removed 8 bases from V and 0 bases from J, with 10 bases in between. CDR1 and CDR2 from the germline V gene are SGHTA and FQGTGA. CDR3 in DNA: TGTGCCAGCCGCCGACAGACGAACACCGGGGAGCTGTTTTTT. It codes for CASRRQTNTGELFF.

The genes are TRBV19 and TRBJ1-2; 9 bases map to TRBD1. J was trimmed by 0 bases and V by 7 bases; bases with no gene match: 9. CDR1 and CDR2 (germline): LNHDA, SQIVND (reference sequence). CDR3 length: 16 amino acids. CDR3: CASTDRGATSNYGYTF. CDR3 nucleotide sequence: TGTGCCAGTACCGACAGGGGGGCCACGTCTAACTATGGCTACACCTTC.

The chain is built from TRBV29-1 and TRBJ2-1; TRBD2 matches at 11 bases. Trimming removed 4 bases from V and 7 bases from J; junction bases left unmatched: 6. The CDR3 spans 14 residues. Germline CDR1 and CDR2: SQVTM and ANQGSEA. CDR3 nucleotide sequence: TGCAGCGTTGTTTCCGGGACTAGCGGAAATGAGCAGTTCTTC. This translates into CSVVSGTSGNEQFF.

This clone was seen once. This chain connects TRBV5-1 to TRBJ2-3, with 7 positions matching TRBD2. The V gene end was trimmed by 0 bases and the J gene end by 3 bases; junction bases not matched to a gene: 4. The CDR3 contains 15 residues. CDR1 SGHRS and CDR2 YFSETQ come from the germline V gene. The CDR3 here is CASSLDPGGTDTQYF. The DNA of the CDR3 is TGCGCCAGCAGCTTGGATCCGGGGGGAACAGATACGCAGTATTTT.

The rearrangement uses TRBV24-1 and TRBJ2-6; the D is unclear. Germline-derived CDR1 and CDR2 are KGHDR and SFDVKD. The CDR3 runs to 15 residues. Trimming took off 3 bases at V and 2 bases at J, with 7 bases between the two ends. The CDR3 DNA is TGTGCCACCAGTGATCCCCAGACTGGGGCCAACGTCCTGACTTTC. Its protein is CATSDPQTGANVLTF.

This sequence joins TRBV27 and TRBJ2-2; the D is unclear. Trimming took 6 bases from V and 1 from J, leaving 6 bases between them. This CDR3 spans 13 amino acids. Germline CDR1 is MNHEY and CDR2 is SMNVEV (reference sequence). In nucleotides, the CDR3 is TGTGCCAGCAGACGACAGAACACCGGGGAGCTGTTTTTT. Amino acids: CASRRQNTGELFF.

The genes are TRBV28 and TRBJ2-1, with TRBD2 matching 7 bases. The ends lost 8 bases at V and 7 bases at J; junction bases unmatched: 5. The CDR3 is 12 residues long. Germline V lookup: CDR1 MDHEN, CDR2 SYDVKM. The CDR3 DNA reads as TGTGCCAGCGAAACTAGCGTAAATGAGCAGTTCTTC. It yields the protein CASETSVNEQFF. Drawing the rest from reference TRBV28 and TRBJ2-1, the complete variable domain is DVKVTQSSRYLVKRTGEKVFLECVQDMDHENMFWYRQDPGLGLRLIYFSYDVKMKEKGDIPEGYSVSREKKERFSLILESASTNQTSMYLCASETSVNEQFFGPGTRLTVL.

J is TRBJ1-3 and V is TRBV4-2; weak D call: TRBD1 (6 bases). V lost 0 bases and J 4 bases, leaving 19 bases between the germline ends. The CDR3 has 18 amino acids. The germline V gene encodes CDR1 LGHNA and CDR2 YNFKEQ. CDR3 loop: CASSQDLSGQNGGNTIYF. The CDR3 nucleotides read TGTGCCAGCAGCCAAGATCTTTCAGGACAGAACGGGGGAAACACCATATATTTT.

The rearrangement links TRBV29-1 to TRBJ2-7; 9 nucleotides match TRBD2. The CDR3 is 14 residues long. V shed 4 bases, J shed 5 bases, and the junction held 9 bases outside the gene matches. Germline CDR1 reads SQVTM; CDR2 reads ANQGSEA. The CDR3 reads CSVASAGGLHEQYF. DNA of the CDR3: TGCAGCGTTGCTTCGGCGGGAGGGCTGCACGAGCAGTACTTC.

The chain links TRBV18 to TRBJ1-1; TRBD1 might be the D (5 bases). Deletions cut 1 base from V and 1 base from J, with 13 bases between. Germline V gene lookup returns CDR1 KGHSH and CDR2 LQKENI. This CDR3 comprises 16 residues. The CDR3 is CASSPRLPDTNTEAFF. CDR3 nucleotides: TGTGCCAGCTCACCACGGCTTCCGGACACGAACACTGAAGCTTTCTTT.

Only one count was recorded for this clone. The chain couples TRBV27 to TRBJ2-7, with 9 bases that match TRBD1. Trimming cost V 4 bases and J 4 bases; bases outside gene matches: 5. The germline V gene has CDR1 MNHEY and CDR2 SMNVEV (reference sequence). This CDR3 region has 14 residues. The DNA for the CDR3 is TGTGCCAGCAGTTCCCTGACAGGGGGGTACGAGCAGTACTTC. This translates into CASSSLTGGYEQYF.

The count of this clone is one. The rearrangement uses TRBV6-6 and TRBJ2-3, with TRBD2 identical over 7 bases. The CDR3 length is 13 residues. Germline CDR1 and CDR2: MNHNY and SVGAGI (reference sequence). Trimming removed 3 bases from V and 8 bases from J; junction bases left unmatched: 5. The CDR3 region has the DNA TGTGCCAGCAGTTATGCGGGAGCGGCTACGCAGTATTTT. It encodes CASSYAGAATQYF.